This paragraph reports one TCR beta chain. Read coverage stops 3 residues before the CDR3 terminus; the germline J gene supplies the remainder. Germline V lookup: CDR1 GTSNPN, CDR2 SVGIG (reference sequence). CDR3 length equals 13 residues. The data were produced by immunoSEQ multiplex PCR, yet TCRdb's version contains in-frame clones alone and is incomplete. There are around 33,000 clones in the sample, with about 3.5% held by the top ten. This entry is derived from a study of T cells in women clearing cervical HPV infection. The genes are TRBV30 and TRBJ1-1, with 9 nucleotides matching TRBD1. This receptor was taken from a woman between 18 and 70 years old with a cervical HPV16 infection that either progressed to CIN3+ or cleared (not recorded which). The sequencing input was blood buffy coat. The part of the CDR3 DNA that was read is TGTGCCTGGGGTCCAGGGACAGGGAGGTAC. Its protein product is CAWGPGTGRY. The CDR3 in its entirety is CAWGPGTGRYAFF. Complete variable domain (other parts from reference TRBV30 and TRBJ1-1): SQTIHQWPATLVQPVGSPLSLECTVEGTSNPNLYWYRQAAGRGLQLLFYSVGIGQISSEVPQNLSASRPQDRQFILSSKKLLLSDSGFYLCAWGPGTGRYAFFGQGTRLTVV.